The 31 T cell receptor beta chains below come from one sample, sequenced in a study of identical twins. TCRdb analysed the 5' RACE reads with MiXCR anew, one entry per CDR3 protein. The profile shows 640,000 or so distinct CDR3 sequences, 5.5% to 6.5% of them singletons. Specimen: naive T cells sorted from blood. The receptors stem from a man aged 18 to 29 in good health.

This clonotype was seen ten or more times. This rearrangement joins TRBV10-3 to TRBJ1-3; D uncertain. Germline V CDR1 and CDR2: ENHRY, SYGVKD. The V and J ends lost 10 bases and 0 bases respectively, with 13 bases between them. The CDR3 has 14 amino acids. The CDR3: CATQRTGSGNTIYF. The CDR3 DNA reads TGTGCCACACAACGGACTGGCTCTGGAAACACCATATATTTT.

V is TRBV28 and J is TRBJ2-5, with a tentative D call TRBD2 (5 bases). CDR3 size: 14 residues. V was cut by 4 bases and J by 3 bases, with 12 bases left in between. CDR1 MDHEN and CDR2 SYDVKM come from the germline V gene. This chain's CDR3 is CASSSPEGKETQYF. The CDR3 DNA follows: TGTGCCAGCAGTTCCCCCGAGGGTAAAGAGACCCAGTACTTC. The complete variable domain, with remaining parts taken from reference TRBV28 and TRBJ2-5, reads DVKVTQSSRYLVKRTGEKVFLECVQDMDHENMFWYRQDPGLGLRLIYFSYDVKMKEKGDIPEGYSVSREKKERFSLILESASTNQTSMYLCASSSPEGKETQYFGPGTRLLVL.

This clonotype was counted between two and nine times. J is TRBJ2-5 and V is TRBV20-1, with 13 positions matching TRBD2. This CDR3 spans 14 amino acids. J lost 4 bases, V lost 6 bases, and 5 bases had no gene match. CDR1 is DFQATT and CDR2 is SNEGSKA in the germline V gene (reference sequence). The CDR3 spells CSARGLAGVETQYF. In nucleotides, the CDR3 is TGCAGTGCCCGAGGACTAGCGGGAGTAGAGACCCAGTACTTC.

This clonotype was counted ten times or more. The chain joins TRBV12-3 or TRBV12-4 to TRBJ1-1; the D gene is possibly TRBD1 (5 bases). The CDR3 is 17 residues long. V gave up 5 bases and J gave up 0 bases, with 19 bases separating them. The CDR3 DNA follows: TGTGCCAGCAGTCTCCTACCTATAGACAGAATGAACACTGAAGCTTTCTTT. This codes for CASSLLPIDRMNTEAFF.

The rearrangement links TRBV5-1 to TRBJ1-3; D remains unclear. This CDR3 is 14 amino acids long. The V gene's germline CDR1 is SGHRS and CDR2 YFSETQ. Trimming removed 4 bases from V and 1 base from J, with 9 bases in between. Here the CDR3 reads CASSPDGSGNTIYF. The CDR3, as DNA: TGCGCCAGCAGCCCAGACGGATCTGGAAACACCATATATTTT.

This clonotype was recorded many times. The chain links TRBV29-1 to TRBJ2-3, with D maybe TRBD2 (6 bases). The CDR3 contains 13 residues. Germline CDR1 SQVTM, CDR2 ANQGSEA. V was trimmed by 7 bases and J by 4 bases, leaving 15 bases between them. This chain's CDR3 is CSAGEAPSDTQYF. In nucleotides, the CDR3 is TGCAGCGCTGGGGAGGCCCCCTCAGATACGCAGTATTTT.

This clonotype was recorded at least ten times. V gene TRBV12-3 or TRBV12-4 combines with J gene TRBJ1-5; TRBD1 might be the D (6 bases). V was cut by 2 bases and J by 2 bases, with 13 bases left in between. CDR3 size: 16 residues. The CDR3 spells CASSLNSGGGNQPQHF. CDR3 DNA sequence: TGTGCCAGCAGTTTAAATTCTGGGGGCGGCAATCAGCCCCAGCATTTT.

In this sample, this clonotype turned up a few times. The chain employs TRBV24-1 and TRBJ2-6; 7 bases map to TRBD2. The trim removed 1 base at V and 0 bases at J, leaving 5 bases unmatched. The CDR3 has 18 amino acids. CDR1 is KGHDR and CDR2 is SFDVKD in the germline V gene. In DNA form, the CDR3 reads TGTGCCACCAGTGATTTCCGGGGGGATTACTCTGGGGCCAACGTCCTGACTTTC. This sequence encodes CATSDFRGDYSGANVLTF.

The table lists this clonotype with many counts. V usage is TRBV4-1 and J usage is TRBJ2-5; the match to TRBD2 covers 9 bases. The CDR3 runs to 15 residues. Germline trimming cut 5 bases from V and 7 bases from J; bases unmatched to any gene: 11. Germline assignment: CDR1 MGHRA and CDR2 YSYEKL. As DNA, the CDR3 is TGCGCCAGCAGCAAAGTTGTAGCGGGAGCGGCGACCCAGTACTTC. It specifies CASSKVVAGAATQYF.

This clonotype has just a few counts. The J gene is TRBJ1-5, the V gene TRBV15; 9 nucleotides line up with TRBD1. V shed 0 bases and J 6 bases; nucleotides not matched to a gene: 3. Germline loops: CDR1 LNHNV, CDR2 YYDKDF (reference sequence). This CDR3 region has 15 residues. The CDR3 DNA reads as TGTGCCACCAGCAGAGACGGACAGGGGATTCAGCCCCAGCATTTT. Translation: CATSRDGQGIQPQHF.

This clonotype was observed at least ten times. This chain uses TRBV29-1 with TRBJ1-2; D not certain. Germline CDR1 reads SQVTM; CDR2 reads ANQGSEA. CDR3 length: 12 residues. Trimming left V 4 bases short and J 0 bases short, with 6 bases between. The CDR3 sequence: CSVAYANYGYTF. For the CDR3, the DNA is TGCAGCGTTGCCTATGCTAACTATGGCTACACCTTC.

This clonotype was seen only a few times. V and J are TRBV12-3 or TRBV12-4 and TRBJ2-3, with D possibly being TRBD1 (5 bases). This CDR3 region has 17 residues. V was pared by 2 bases and J by 0 bases, with 15 bases between. CDR3 bases: TGTGCCAGCAGTTTAAATGGGGCAGAGGCTAGCACAGATACGCAGTATTTT. Amino acid sequence: CASSLNGAEASTDTQYF.

The rearrangement uses TRBV11-2 and TRBJ2-3, with TRBD2 identical over 12 bases. The junction had 9 bases not matched to a gene; V was cut back by 2 bases and J by 3 bases. The CDR3 is 18 amino acids. Germline values: CDR1 SGHAT, CDR2 FQNNGV. CDR3 in DNA: TGTGCCAGCAGCTTAAGGCTGACTAGCGGGAGAAATACAGATACGCAGTATTTT. Residues: CASSLRLTSGRNTDTQYF.

The gene calls are TRBV12-3 or TRBV12-4 and TRBJ2-7; 8 nucleotides match TRBD2. CDR3 size: 15 residues. The V and J ends lost 3 bases and 5 bases, in that order; junction bases with no gene match: 9. CDR3 DNA sequence: TGTGCCAGCAGTTTCTTGAATCGGGGGGGCAACGAGCAGTACTTC. Translated, it gives CASSFLNRGGNEQYF.

This clonotype was seen ten or more times. The chain employs TRBV28 and TRBJ2-7; possible D gene TRBD1, 5 bases. Germline V CDR1 and CDR2: MDHEN, SYDVKM. The CDR3 is 13 residues long. V was trimmed by 6 bases and J by 2 bases, leaving 11 bases between them. DNA of the CDR3: TGTGCCAGCAGGGCCGGACAAACCTACGAGCAGTACTTC. Its translation: CASRAGQTYEQYF.

This clonotype was counted at least ten times. The CDR3 sequence is CSVEGGSSIYNEQFF. The CDR3 nucleotides are TGCAGCGTTGAGGGCGGGAGTTCCATATACAATGAGCAGTTCTTC. The chain links TRBV29-1 to TRBJ2-1; 7 bases match TRBD2. The junction had 9 bases not matched to a gene; V was cut back by 3 bases and J by 4 bases. The germline V gene encodes CDR1 SQVTM and CDR2 ANQGSEA. The CDR3 is made up of 15 amino acids.

There are a few counts of this clonotype. The chain has TRBV12-3 or TRBV12-4 and TRBJ2-5; D perhaps matches TRBD2 (6 bases). V lost 6 bases and J 5 bases, leaving 28 bases between the germline ends. The CDR3 runs to 18 residues. The CDR3 region has the DNA TGTGCCAGCAGGGGGTTGTCGGGCAGGGAGGCTAGCTTGGAGACCCAGTACTTC. Its protein product is CASRGLSGREASLETQYF.

This clonotype was counted a few times. The V call is TRBV27, the J call TRBJ2-1; TRBD2 matches 10 bases. With 4 bases clipped from V and 8 bases from J, the junction kept 8 bases outside the gene matches. The CDR3 length is 15 residues. The V gene's germline CDR1 is MNHEY and CDR2 SMNVEV (reference sequence). CDR3 DNA sequence: TGTGCCAGCAGTTCACCTAGCGGGAGTGTAGATGAGCAGTTCTTC. It is translated as CASSSPSGSVDEQFF.

The chain has TRBV10-3 and TRBJ2-7, with TRBD1 identical over 8 bases. Losses at the gene ends were 0 bases for V and 6 bases for J; bases not matched to a gene: 13. Germline assignment: CDR1 ENHRY and CDR2 SYGVKD. The CDR3 extends over 17 amino acids. CDR3 nucleotides: TGTGCCATCAGTGAGTCGATTCGGACAGGGACGTCTCTCGAGCAGTACTTC. Protein product: CAISESIRTGTSLEQYF.

This clonotype was seen repeatedly, ten times or more. The genes are TRBV10-3 and TRBJ2-1, with a tentative D call TRBD1 (6 bases). Germline loops: CDR1 ENHRY, CDR2 SYGVKD. CDR3 length equals 13 residues. V dropped 2 bases and J dropped 8 bases, with 10 bases sitting between them. DNA of the CDR3: TGTGCCATCAGTGAGGTAGGGGGTCATGAGCAGTTCTTC. Residues: CAISEVGGHEQFF.

This sequence joins TRBV6-5 and TRBJ2-5, with 8 bases lining up with TRBD2. Germline lookup yields CDR1 MNHEY and CDR2 SVGAGI. The CDR3 is made up of 15 amino acids. V lost 2 bases, J lost 7 bases, and 9 bases stayed unmatched. CDR3: CASSYGPGGPGTQYF. CDR3 sequence (DNA): TGTGCCAGCAGTTACGGCCCGGGAGGGCCGGGGACCCAGTACTTC.

This clonotype was picked up many times. This sequence joins TRBV20-1 and TRBJ2-5, with D possibly matching TRBD1 (7 bases). The CDR3 is 15 residues long. V lost 5 bases, J lost 0 bases, and 16 bases lay in between. CDR1 DFQATT and CDR2 SNEGSKA come from the germline V gene (reference sequence). This CDR3 reads CSAPGGFGYQETQYF. The CDR3 DNA follows: TGCAGTGCTCCAGGGGGGTTTGGGTACCAAGAGACCCAGTACTTC.

The chain links TRBV27 to TRBJ2-3; D unresolved. The V gene lost 3 bases and the J gene lost 6 bases, with 10 bases spanning the gap. The CDR3 is made up of 13 amino acids. Germline V lookup: CDR1 MNHEY, CDR2 SMNVEV (reference sequence). The CDR3 nucleotides read TGTGCCAGCAGTTTCCTAGACACCGATACGCAGTATTTT. Translated: CASSFLDTDTQYF.

This clonotype was observed many times. This chain links TRBV20-1 with TRBJ1-6; 8 bases are shared with TRBD1. V dropped 0 bases and J dropped 9; count of bases not matched to a gene: 4. Germline CDR1 reads DFQATT; CDR2 reads SNEGSKA (reference sequence). CDR3 size: 14 residues. The DNA of the CDR3 is TGCAGTGCTAGAGATCAGGGGGCCTCTTCACCCCTCCACTTT. Encoded protein: CSARDQGASSPLHF.

The chain has TRBV11-3 and TRBJ2-1; TRBD2 matches 14 bases. V lost 5 bases, J lost 1 base, and 4 bases stayed unmatched. This CDR3 comprises 17 residues. Germline V gene lookup returns CDR1 SGHNT and CDR2 YENEEA. The DNA of the CDR3 is TGTGCCAGCAGCCGGACTAGCGGGAGGAGTTCCTACAATGAGCAGTTCTTC. This sequence encodes CASSRTSGRSSYNEQFF.

This clonotype showed up many times. The chain couples TRBV20-1 to TRBJ1-5; weak D call: TRBD1 (6 bases). Per the germline V gene, CDR1 is DFQATT and CDR2 is SNEGSKA (reference sequence). The CDR3 totals 14 residues. V shed 6 bases and J shed 2 bases, with 14 bases lying between them. The CDR3 region has the DNA TGCAGTGCCATCGCCAGGGGAGGCAATCAGCCCCAGCATTTT. Residues: CSAIARGGNQPQHF.

The CDR3 DNA follows: TGTGCCAGCAGCTCTACCTACGAGCAGTACGTC. This encodes CASSSTYEQYV. J is TRBJ2-7 and V is TRBV5-6, with D uncertain. The CDR3 extends over 11 amino acids. V lost 3 bases, J lost 2 bases, and 3 bases lay in between. Germline loops: CDR1 SGHDT, CDR2 YYEEEE.

V is TRBV5-6 and J is TRBJ2-2; D is uncertain. The CDR3 has 13 amino acids. The V gene lost 1 base and the J gene lost 6 bases, with 7 bases spanning the gap. Germline V gene sequence: CDR1 SGHDT, CDR2 YYEEEE. The CDR3 region has the DNA TGTGCCAGCAGCTTGAGCTACCCCGGGGAGCTGTTTTTT. Its protein is CASSLSYPGELFF.

This chain connects TRBV21-1 to TRBJ2-5; the table's D call, TRBD1, has no DNA check behind it. TRBV21-1 is marked as a pseudogene. This CDR3 region has 17 residues. The CDR3 region has the DNA TGTGCCAGCAGCATTCAGGGGTATGACAGGGGCGAGAAGAGCCGGTACTTC. This translates into CASSIQGYDRGEKSRYF.

The genes are TRBV3-1 and TRBJ2-1; D not resolved. V was cut by 1 base and J by 0 bases, with 10 bases left in between. This CDR3 region has 16 residues. Germline V gene lookup returns CDR1 LGHDT and CDR2 YNNKEL (reference sequence). Here the CDR3 reads CASSQGVASSYNEQFF. CDR3 nucleotides: TGTGCCAGCAGCCAAGGGGTAGCAAGCTCCTACAATGAGCAGTTCTTC.

This clonotype was found many times. The V gene is TRBV21-1, the J gene TRBJ1-4; TRBD1, the table's D call, lacks a check against the DNA. TRBV21-1 is flagged as a pseudogene. There are 14 residues in the CDR3. In DNA form, the CDR3 reads TGTGCTACGGGAGAGGGCCGAGCTAATGAAAAACTGTTTTTT. It yields the protein CATGEGRANEKLFF.